Below are 21 T cell receptor beta chains sequenced from a single sample in a study of follicular helper T cells after annual influenza vaccination (dated by TCRdb to 2016 to 2017). The time point label for this specimen denotes: 2014-2015 season, pre-vaccination. Library preparation used the immunoSEQ multiplex PCR assay. Here the immuneACCESS table is served through TCRdb, limited to in-frame sequences with V and J called. Missing clones are a known gap in these copies; in checked studies unresolved V genes cover under half, and the rest lacks a known reason. Across this sample there are about 14,000 clones, with 84% seen only once. Of the sample, 0.27% is held by the ten largest clones. The material sequenced was CXCR5- memory CD4+ T cells sorted from blood, taken on the day of influenza vaccination. This sample's cell subset or site label indicates: CXCR5- memory CD4 T cells. The source is an adult who received the influenza vaccine.

V usage is TRBV2 and J usage is TRBJ2-5; unclear D gene. The V gene lost 6 bases and the J gene lost 1 base, with 12 bases spanning the gap. This CDR3 spans 14 amino acids. In germline, CDR1 is SNHLY, CDR2 FYNNEI. The CDR3 is CASSGQMGQETQYF. CDR3 in DNA: TGTGCCAGCAGCGGCCAAATGGGCCAAGAGACCCAGTACTTC.

The chain has TRBV18 and TRBJ1-2; 10 bases align to TRBD1. V gave up 3 bases and J gave up 5 bases; unmatched junction bases: 3. The CDR3 has 14 amino acids. Germline assignment: CDR1 KGHSH and CDR2 LQKENI. This CDR3 reads CASSPAGQGYGYTF. DNA for the CDR3: TGTGCCAGCTCACCGGCGGGACAGGGGTATGGCTACACCTTC.

The genes are TRBV2 and TRBJ2-5; 8 bases are shared with TRBD2. CDR1 SNHLY and CDR2 FYNNEI come from the germline V gene. The CDR3 length is 15 residues. The V segment lost 2 bases and the J segment 5 bases; nucleotides outside the gene matches: 7. Here the CDR3 DNA reads TGTGCCAGCAGTGAAACCCGCGGGGGGCGGGAGACCCAGTACTTC. Amino acid sequence: CASSETRGGRETQYF.

The chain has TRBV20-1 and TRBJ2-1; D remains ambiguous. V was cut by 5 bases and J by 5 bases, with 7 bases left in between. Per the germline V gene, CDR1 is DFQATT and CDR2 is SNEGSKA (reference sequence). The CDR3 totals 11 residues. CDR3 region: CSASRNNEQFF. The CDR3 nucleotides are TGCAGTGCTTCCCGAAACAATGAGCAGTTCTTC.

The genes are TRBV5-8 and TRBJ2-5; 7 bases are a match to TRBD1. From germline, CDR1 is SGHTS and CDR2 YDEGEE. Germline trimming cut 5 bases from V and 5 bases from J; bases unmatched to any gene: 6. There are 13 residues in the CDR3. DNA for the CDR3: TGTGCCAGCAGTCGTGACAGGGTCGAGACCCAGTACTTC. Translating gives CASSRDRVETQYF.

The rearrangement uses TRBV28 and TRBJ1-3, with 10 positions matching TRBD1. The J segment lost 8 bases and the V segment lost 6 bases, leaving 13 bases of the junction unmatched. There are 16 residues in the CDR3. The V gene's germline CDR1 is MDHEN and CDR2 SYDVKM. For the CDR3, the DNA is TGTGCCAGCAGCCCGTCCGGGACAGGGGTGTTCTACACCATATATTTT. Residues: CASSPSGTGVFYTIYF.

The rearrangement links TRBV15 to TRBJ2-5; D is unclear. Germline V gives CDR1 LNHNV, CDR2 YYDKDF (reference sequence). V was shortened by 2 bases and J by 1 base, with 2 bases between the two germline ends. This CDR3 spans 12 amino acids. The CDR3 here is CATSRFQETQYF. The CDR3 nucleotides are TGTGCCACCAGCAGATTCCAAGAGACCCAGTACTTC.

V usage is TRBV5-5 and J usage is TRBJ2-1; the match to TRBD1 covers 7 bases. CDR3 length equals 16 residues. Germline V lookup: CDR1 SGHKS, CDR2 YYEKEE (reference sequence). The trim removed 0 bases at V and 4 bases at J, leaving 7 bases unmatched. DNA of the CDR3: TGTGCCAGCAGCTTGGATTGGGGGACAGTATACAATGAGCAGTTCTTC. This translates into CASSLDWGTVYNEQFF.

This clone was observed a handful of times. V gene TRBV25-1 combines with J gene TRBJ1-6; no clear D. Germline V gene sequence: CDR1 MGHDK, CDR2 SYGVNS. Trimming pared 1 base from V and 13 bases from J, leaving 11 bases between. The CDR3 totals 13 residues. The CDR3 is CASSESKLAPLHF. CDR3 nucleotides: TGTGCCAGCAGTGAATCGAAGCTTGCGCCCCTCCACTTT.

The chain uses TRBV30 and TRBJ1-2, with TRBD1 as a possible D gene (5 bases). The CDR3 contains 16 residues. V was cut by 2 bases and J by 2 bases, with 18 bases left in between. Germline V CDR1 and CDR2: GTSNPN, SVGIG (reference sequence). CDR3 coding DNA: TGTGCCTGGAGTCCACCGGGACCGGGAGCGAACTATGGCTACACCTTC. Translated, it gives CAWSPPGPGANYGYTF.

J is TRBJ2-7 and V is TRBV7-2, with D perhaps being TRBD1 or TRBD2 (5 bases each). CDR3 length equals 13 residues. V was trimmed by 3 bases and J by 3 bases, leaving 9 bases between them. Per germline, CDR1 SGHTA and CDR2 FQGNSA. DNA for the CDR3: TGTGCCAGCAGCTTGGGACGATTCTACGAGCAGTACTTC. It codes for CASSLGRFYEQYF.

The chain recombines TRBV5-1 with TRBJ2-2; D not resolved. The CDR3 is made up of 13 amino acids. Germline V gene sequence: CDR1 SGHRS, CDR2 YFSETQ. V lost 3 bases, J lost 5 bases, and 8 bases lay in between. The CDR3 loop is CASSSLRTGELFF. CDR3 DNA sequence: TGCGCCAGCAGCTCCCTGCGGACCGGGGAGCTGTTTTTT.

The chain uses TRBV10-3 and TRBJ1-3; no definite D call. The CDR3 runs 17 residues. Trimming left V 3 bases short and J 0 bases short, with 15 bases between. Germline assignment: CDR1 ENHRY and CDR2 SYGVKD. This CDR3 is CAISDLVGLSSGNTIYF. In DNA form, the CDR3 reads TGTGCCATCAGTGACCTGGTTGGACTGTCCTCTGGAAACACCATATATTTT.

This sequence joins TRBV6-6 and TRBJ2-3, with 7 bases that match TRBD1. There are 15 residues in the CDR3. Germline CDR1 reads MNHNY; CDR2 reads SVGAGI (reference sequence). Trimming at V came to 1 base and at J to 2 bases, leaving 3 bases not matched to a gene. Here the CDR3 DNA reads TGTGCCAGCAGTTACTACGGACAGGCCACAGATACGCAGTATTTT. Translated: CASSYYGQATDTQYF.

The gene calls are TRBV6-6 and TRBJ1-1; unclear D gene. This CDR3 has 14 amino acids. Germline loops: CDR1 MNHNY, CDR2 SVGAGI (reference sequence). Trimming removed 0 bases at V and 5 bases at J, with 10 bases between. In nucleotides, the CDR3 is TGTGCCAGCAGTTACTCTGGAGGGAATACTGAAGCTTTCTTT. Encoded protein: CASSYSGGNTEAFF.

The chain combines TRBV5-1 with TRBJ2-6; 7 nucleotides agree with TRBD1. Losses at the gene ends were 4 bases for V and 2 bases for J; bases not matched to a gene: 6. CDR1 and CDR2 from the germline V gene are SGHRS and YFSETQ. The CDR3 spans 16 residues. The CDR3 DNA reads TGCGCCAGCAGCGGATTTCAGGGGGCTGGGGCCAACGTCCTGACTTTC. As protein: CASSGFQGAGANVLTF.

The chain links TRBV2 to TRBJ2-1; D unresolved. The CDR3 has 13 amino acids. Germline loops: CDR1 SNHLY, CDR2 FYNNEI. V gave up 6 bases and J gave up 16 bases, with 22 bases separating them. CDR3 sequence reads: CASSAERPIPQFF. CDR3 DNA sequence: TGTGCCAGCAGCGCTGAGAGGCCTATTCCCCAATTCTTC. Combining the CDR3 with reference TRBV2 and TRBJ2-1 gives the whole variable domain EPEVTQTPSHQVTQMGQEVILRCVPISNHLYFYWYRQILGQKVEFLVSFYNNEISEKSEIFDDQFSVERPDGSNFTLKIRSTKLEDSAMYFCASSAERPIPQFFGPGTRLTVL.

This clone was seen more than once but under ten times. The DNA for the CDR3 is TGTGCCAGCAGCCGGGGGGGGGCTAGGACAGATACGCAGTATTTT. Translating it yields CASSRGGARTDTQYF. The genes are TRBV7-2 and TRBJ2-3; 8 bases agree with TRBD2. The length of the CDR3 is 15 residues. Germline lookup yields CDR1 SGHTA and CDR2 FQGNSA. V lost 5 bases to trimming and J lost 3 bases; unmatched junction nucleotides: 7.

This chain connects TRBV15 to TRBJ2-5, with 7 bases matching TRBD2. The J segment lost 2 bases and the V segment lost 3 bases, leaving 6 bases of the junction unmatched. The V gene's germline CDR1 is LNHNV and CDR2 YYDKDF (reference sequence). This CDR3 contains 15 residues. CDR3 nucleotide sequence: TGTGCCACCAGCAGGGGACTACCAATACAAGAGACCCAGTACTTC. Its translation: CATSRGLPIQETQYF. Full variable domain (missing parts from reference TRBV15 and TRBJ2-5): DAMVIQNPRYQVTQFGKPVTLSCSQTLNHNVMYWYQQKSSQAPKLLFHYYDKDFNNEADTPDNFQSRRPNTSFCFLDIRSPGLGDTAMYLCATSRGLPIQETQYFGPGTRLLVL.

This chain connects TRBV2 to TRBJ1-1; D gene unclear. The germline V gene encodes CDR1 SNHLY and CDR2 FYNNEI. Trimming took 7 bases from V and 0 from J, leaving 15 bases between them. The CDR3 totals 15 residues. The CDR3 here is CASTFGHQMNTEAFF. CDR3 DNA sequence: TGTGCCAGCACTTTCGGGCATCAGATGAACACTGAAGCTTTCTTT.

The chain is built from TRBV2 and TRBJ1-1, with 8 bases identical to TRBD1. This CDR3 contains 15 residues. The germline gives CDR1 SNHLY, CDR2 FYNNEI. Trimming took 6 bases from V and 4 from J; bases not matched to a gene: 10. CDR3 protein: CASSLQGVGSTEAFF. Written as DNA, the CDR3 is TGTGCCAGCAGCTTACAGGGGGTTGGATCCACTGAAGCTTTCTTT.